What follows describes a single T cell receptor (beta chain). Its specificity is unknown. The CDR3 runs 14 residues. The V segment lost 3 bases and the J segment 5 bases; nucleotides outside the gene matches: 6. Germline CDR1 and CDR2: KGHSH and LQKENI. The sample is drawn from a study of shared clonotypes between healthy human individuals. Findings of the study overall: Large depth notwithstanding, sorted-subset sequencing proved incomplete by rarefaction.

Into CD45RA+ naive and CD45RA-negative memory subsets, the CD4+ cells were split. The genomic DNA of each subset was split evenly across several immunoSEQ plates. Replicate PCRs for sorted subsets used 200 ng DNA; this equaled 25,000 to 30,000 T cell genomes. Some clones are missing from TCRdb's copy, which holds only in-frame ones; the method was immunoSEQ multiplex PCR. The sample has 2 million to 2.5 million clones, under 95% seen once; the top ten hold around 0.4%. The receptor's source is a man aged 18-30 years in good health. Some clones in this sample may be carry-over from other donors' samples. The chain links TRBV18 to TRBJ1-2; 7 bases agree with TRBD1. Material: naive CD4+ T cells from PBMCs. Subset meaning: CD45RA+ positively selected. The CDR3 protein is CASSPLGTEYGYTF. DNA for the CDR3: TGTGCCAGCTCACCCCTCGGGACAGAGTATGGCTACACCTTC.